Included here is one T cell receptor beta chain sequence, with context. Its antigen is unknown. Naive CD8 cells were CD45RO-negative, positively selected for CCR7, excluding terminally differentiated effector memory CD45RA+ cells. The data belong to a study of shared clonotypes between healthy human individuals. General study findings and limits: Naive subsets, compared against memory subsets, generally had larger estimated richness values. Generation of non-shared clonotypes was less probable than generation of clonotypes shared by all four donors. Depth was large, yet rarefaction showed that sorted-subset sequencing was incomplete.

Germline CDR1 reads SNHLY; CDR2 reads FYNNEI. The CDR3 is 14 residues long. V dropped 8 bases and J dropped 3; count of bases not matched to a gene: 8. TCRdb's copy holds only in-frame clones and misses some; the assay was immunoSEQ multiplex PCR. The sample has about 870,000 clones; around 93% are singletons. This receptor was obtained from a man younger than 40 in good health. V is TRBV2 and J is TRBJ2-3, with 7 bases fitting TRBD1. Sequenced input: naive CD8+ T cells sorted from blood. In DNA form, the CDR3 reads TGTGCCAGCCAAGAGGCAGGGGGAACAGATACGCAGTATTTT. It yields the protein CASQEAGGTDTQYF. Together with reference TRBV2 and TRBJ2-3, the CDR3 gives the full variable domain: EPEVTQTPSHQVTQMGQEVILRCVPISNHLYFYWYRQILGQKVEFLVSFYNNEISEKSEIFDDQFSVERPDGSNFTLKIRSTKLEDSAMYFCASQEAGGTDTQYFGPGTRLTVL.